The subject of this entry is one T cell receptor beta chain. Its specific antigen is unknown. Base qualities are not at hand, and no much larger clone is one base apart. The sample's time point label, in plain terms: about 28 days (+/-7) after the second vaccine dose. AZD1222 recipients given second doses at about 4 weeks or at about 12 weeks were pooled, since spike-specific TCR depth and breadth were not found to differ between the two schedules. Samples from vaccinated people were obtained from the UK trials COV001 and COV002, which included a single-blind randomized controlled phase 2/3 trial of AZD1222 (ChAdOx1 nCoV-19) in healthy adults. For TCRbeta chain sequencing, PBMC samples from trial participants were taken at day 0 and at day 28 after the second dose. The source of the sample is a study of T cell responses to AZD1222 COVID-19 vaccine (dated by TCRdb to the early 2020s). Background on the whole study: A total of 233 trial participants underwent TCR sequencing, of whom some 210 received two doses of AZD1222 and some 25 received two doses of the MenACWY control vaccine. Trial participants were enrolled by age into subgroups of 18-55, 56-69 and 70-plus years, and approximately 150, 30 and 60 TCR-sequenced participants, respectively, were included in these subgroups.

The CDR3 regions of human TCRbeta chains were subjected to immunosequencing. As for the authors' bioinformatics: TCRs in the repertoires were compared against a reference library of SARS-CoV-2-specific TCRs that had been generated with the MIRA antigen-specificity platform. Breadth meant the fraction of unique TCRs that were SARS-CoV-2-associated, whereas depth meant the fraction of total T cells that were SARS-CoV-2-associated. Using the MIRA data, each spike-specific TCR was assigned both to the spike region to which the TCR was reactive and to a CD4 or CD8 class. Log10-transformed breadth and depth values were compared by one-way ANOVA with Sidak's multiple comparisons tests. TCRdb limited this immuneACCESS table to in-frame rearrangements with V and J called. A share of clones is missing; checked studies link under half to unresolved V genes, and the rest is unexplained. V, J and clone size derive from that table, while D and trimming were established from the DNA sequence. This sample comprises 150,000 to 200,000 clones, 92% of them detected only once. 1% to 1.5% of the sample goes to the ten largest clones.

Study-wide findings and limitations: Because no day 14 peak-response samples were available, the repertoires could be characterized only after the peak T cell response. Conclusions about previously exposed vaccinees are limited because only six or seven AZD1222 recipients were SARS-CoV-2 seropositive at baseline. Vaccine-associated CD4 TCRs spanned the whole spike protein, with dominant responses in regions 160-218 and 743-854. The 56-69-year group was small, and its depth increase did not reach significance, likely because of low power. After two AZD1222 doses, both the breadth and the depth of spike-specific TCRs were significantly higher than at day 0 and than in MenACWY recipients. Participants were mostly white British and included more females than males, and it was suggested by the authors that clonal diversity may have been underestimated. Nearly half of unique spike-specific TCRs reportedly recognized epitopes outside regions mutated in the B.1.351 and B.1.1.7 variants.

The receptor was isolated from an adult who received the AZD1222 COVID-19 vaccine. The specimen comprised peripheral blood, sampled 28 days after the second AZD1222 dose.

The nucleotides are TGTGCCAGCAGAAACAGGGACCGCGTCTATGGCTACACCTTC. This codes for CASRNRDRVYGYTF. The rearrangement joined TRBV6-6 to TRBJ1-2, and perhaps TRBD1 as D gene, on 6 matching bases. Including the terminal cysteine and phenylalanine, the CDR3 comprises 14 residues. The retained sequence is limited to the CDR3, 42 bases, with the frame set at the first base. V is clipped by 6 bases and J by 4 bases, and the sequence between their germline boundaries is 15 bases long. CDR1 and CDR2 (MNHNY, SVGAGI) derive from the germline V gene (reference sequence).